This entry lists 3 T cell receptor beta chains sequenced from one sample in a study of blood T cells in healthy people across ages. Then a second PCR, running roughly 6 to 11 cycles, was carried out with a sample-barcoded 5' primer and a J-beta primer mix. TCRdb passed the 5' RACE reads through MiXCR, listing each CDR3 protein once. The table includes about 540,000 distinct CDR3 sequences, less than 25% detected once. These data were also filed under a second study, of T cells of mothers and their children.

Sequences were obtained from blood. Receptor source: a boy aged 10-17 years in good health.

This clonotype appeared a few times. The chain couples TRBV4-2 to TRBJ2-7; D gene unclear. There are 18 residues in the CDR3. CDR1 and CDR2 from the germline V gene are LGHNA and YNFKEQ. With 1 base removed from V and 1 base from J, the gap between germline ends came to 20 bases. DNA for the CDR3: TGTGCCAGCAGCCAAGGCCCCCCGGCCTACCAGAAATCCTACGAGCAGTACTTC. The encoded protein is CASSQGPPAYQKSYEQYF.

This chain uses TRBV30 with TRBJ2-5; TRBD2 matches 14 bases. Germline CDR1 and CDR2: GTSNPN and SVGIG (reference sequence). The CDR3 totals 15 residues. The V segment lost 5 bases and the J segment 5 bases; nucleotides outside the gene matches: 7. The chain's CDR3 is CAWQPGLAGEETQYF. CDR3 DNA sequence: TGTGCCTGGCAACCGGGACTAGCGGGGGAGGAGACCCAGTACTTC.

The rearrangement links TRBV7-8 to TRBJ2-6; D may be TRBD2 (6 bases). The CDR3 totals 17 residues. CDR1 is SGHVS and CDR2 is FQNEAQ in the germline V gene. V was cut by 2 bases and J by 1 base, with 12 bases left in between. The CDR3 here is CASSLINAGSGANVLTF. The CDR3 DNA follows: TGTGCCAGCAGCTTAATAAACGCGGGGTCTGGGGCCAACGTCCTGACTTTC.